This T cell receptor (beta chain) was captured in a study of blood T cell repertoires in COVID-19. Overall study: The United States, Italy and Spain provided the acute and convalescent COVID-19 samples.

Everyone who took part was roughly 18 to 89 years old, and they came from 20 to 25 US areas. Cohorts were assigned according to the clinical history that participants reported. In the authors' workflow: Reference gene primer amplification gave nucleated cell count estimates. Sequencing used immunoSEQ multiplex PCR; TCRdb keeps in-frame clones, though not all of them. D and trimming were read from the DNA, whereas the V and J calls and clone size are those reported in that table. Found here are 350,000 to 450,000 clones, less than 90% of them singletons; the top ten hold approximately 5%. This clone was seen just once. The sequencing sample was made of PBMCs or T cells enriched from blood (not recorded which). This TCR was recovered from a woman aged 50 to 65 who had recovered from COVID-19.

The CDR3 here is CASSFKTYRVDRYGYTF. CDR3 DNA: TGTGCCAGCAGCTTTAAGACGTACAGGGTTGACCGATATGGCTACACCTTC. The V call is TRBV5-6, the J call TRBJ1-2; D perhaps matches TRBD1 (6 bases). Trimming shortened V by 2 bases and J by 5 bases, and 22 bases separated the two germline ends. CDR1 SGHDT and CDR2 YYEEEE come from the germline V gene. This CDR3 is 17 amino acids long.